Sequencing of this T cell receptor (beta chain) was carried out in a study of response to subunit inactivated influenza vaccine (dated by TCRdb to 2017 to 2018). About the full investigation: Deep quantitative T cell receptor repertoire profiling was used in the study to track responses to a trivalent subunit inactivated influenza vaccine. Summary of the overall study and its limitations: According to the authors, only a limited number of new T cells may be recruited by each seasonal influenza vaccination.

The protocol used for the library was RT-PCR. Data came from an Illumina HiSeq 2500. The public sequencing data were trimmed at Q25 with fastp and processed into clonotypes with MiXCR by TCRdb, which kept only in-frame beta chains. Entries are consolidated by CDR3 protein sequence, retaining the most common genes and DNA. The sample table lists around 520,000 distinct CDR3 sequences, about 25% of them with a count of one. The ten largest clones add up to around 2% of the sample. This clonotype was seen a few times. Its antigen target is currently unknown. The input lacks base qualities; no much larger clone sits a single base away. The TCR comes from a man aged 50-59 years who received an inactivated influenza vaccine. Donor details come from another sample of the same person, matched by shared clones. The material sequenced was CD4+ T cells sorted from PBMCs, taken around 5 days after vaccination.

The DNA sequence is given as TGTGCCAGCAGCGCCTCAGGGGAAGGGGGCACCGGGGAGCTGTTTTTT. Its product reads: CASSASGEGGTGELFF. The chain employs TRBV5-6 and TRBJ2-2; D gene: possibly TRBD1, on 6 matching bases. The CDR3 covers 16 residues, taking in both the cysteine and the phenylalanine. Kept here is only the CDR3 DNA, which spans 48 bases and is read in frame from base 1. Trimming removed 4 bases from V and 4 bases from J, leaving 17 bases between the germline ends. For CDR1 and CDR2, the germline V gene lists SGHDT and YYEEEE.